This T cell receptor (beta chain) was identified during a study of OX40 agonist ivuxolimab in advanced cancers. Study-level background: Past anti-PD-1, anti-PD-L1 or anti-CTLA-4 therapy was accepted, and 30% to 45% had received some.

Study outcomes and limitations: Also present in some nonresponders was a low level of normalized T-cell clonal expansion. At 0.1 to 3.0 mg/kg, clonal expansion of CD4+ and CD8+ blood T cells had occurred by week 6. In general, CD8+ T cells held more expanded clones than CD4+ did, on average.

Generated by immunoSEQ multiplex PCR, the TCRdb table keeps only in-frame clones and is missing some. Of roughly 63,000 clones listed, around 83% are singletons. The CDR3 is 16 residues long. Germline V CDR1 and CDR2: SGDLS, YYNGEE. Losses at the gene ends were 0 bases for V and 0 bases for J; bases not matched to a gene: 5. Of note for this clone: The antigen is unknown.

The sample in question was CD4+ or CD8+ T cells sorted from blood, obtained in a trial of the OX40 agonist ivuxolimab. This TCR was sampled from an adult with an advanced solid tumor such as melanoma, head and neck, liver or kidney cancer. The rearrangement uses TRBV9 and TRBJ2-7; 8 positions match TRBD1. CDR3: CASSVEAGGASYEQYF. CDR3 in DNA: TGTGCCAGCAGCGTAGAAGCAGGGGGCGCCTCCTACGAGCAGTACTTC.